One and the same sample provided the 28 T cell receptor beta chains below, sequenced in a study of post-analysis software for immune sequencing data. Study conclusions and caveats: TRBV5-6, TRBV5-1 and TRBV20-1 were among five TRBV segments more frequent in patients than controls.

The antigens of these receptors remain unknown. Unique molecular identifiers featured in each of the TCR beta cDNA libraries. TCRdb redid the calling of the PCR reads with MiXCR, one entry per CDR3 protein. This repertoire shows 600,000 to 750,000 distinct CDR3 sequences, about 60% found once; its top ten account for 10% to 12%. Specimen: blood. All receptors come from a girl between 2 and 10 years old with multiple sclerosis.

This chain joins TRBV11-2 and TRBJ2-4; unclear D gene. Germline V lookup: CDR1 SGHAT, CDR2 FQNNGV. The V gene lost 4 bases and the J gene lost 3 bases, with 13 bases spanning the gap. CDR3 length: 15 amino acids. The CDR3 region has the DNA TGTGCCAGCAGCTCCCGCGCGTCGGTCAAAAACATTCAGTACTTC. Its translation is CASSSRASVKNIQYF.

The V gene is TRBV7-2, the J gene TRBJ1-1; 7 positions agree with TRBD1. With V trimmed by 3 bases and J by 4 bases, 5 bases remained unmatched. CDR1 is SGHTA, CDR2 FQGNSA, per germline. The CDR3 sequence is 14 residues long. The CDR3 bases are TGTGCCAGCAGCTTTCCAGGGGGTCGCACTGAAGCTTTCTTT. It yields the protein CASSFPGGRTEAFF.

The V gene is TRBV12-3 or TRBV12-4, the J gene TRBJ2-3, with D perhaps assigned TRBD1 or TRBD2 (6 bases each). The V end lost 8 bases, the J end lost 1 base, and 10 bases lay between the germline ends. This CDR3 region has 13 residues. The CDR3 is CASDGGGTDTQYF. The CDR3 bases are TGTGCCAGCGACGGGGGCGGCACAGATACGCAGTATTTT.

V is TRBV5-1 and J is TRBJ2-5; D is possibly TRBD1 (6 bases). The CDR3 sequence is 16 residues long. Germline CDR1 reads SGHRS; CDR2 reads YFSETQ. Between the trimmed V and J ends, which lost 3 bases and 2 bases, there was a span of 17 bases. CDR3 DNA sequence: TGCGCCAGCAGCTCCCGTCTCCAGGGGCCTCAAGAGACCCAGTACTTC. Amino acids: CASSSRLQGPQETQYF.

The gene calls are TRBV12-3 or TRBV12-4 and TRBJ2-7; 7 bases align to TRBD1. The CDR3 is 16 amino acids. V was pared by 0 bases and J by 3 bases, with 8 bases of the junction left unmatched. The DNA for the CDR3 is TGTGCCAGCAGTTTAGCGCGAAGGACAGGACTCTACGAGCAGTACTTC. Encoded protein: CASSLARRTGLYEQYF.

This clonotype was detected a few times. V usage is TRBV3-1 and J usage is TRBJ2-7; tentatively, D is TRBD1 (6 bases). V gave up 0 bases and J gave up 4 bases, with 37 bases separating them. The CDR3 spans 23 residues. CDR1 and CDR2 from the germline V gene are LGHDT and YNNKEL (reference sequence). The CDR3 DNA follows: TGTGCCAGCAGCCAAGATTTGAGGGACAAGAAGCAGGACGGAAGGCGGGTAACATACGAGCAGTACTTC. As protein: CASSQDLRDKKQDGRRVTYEQYF.

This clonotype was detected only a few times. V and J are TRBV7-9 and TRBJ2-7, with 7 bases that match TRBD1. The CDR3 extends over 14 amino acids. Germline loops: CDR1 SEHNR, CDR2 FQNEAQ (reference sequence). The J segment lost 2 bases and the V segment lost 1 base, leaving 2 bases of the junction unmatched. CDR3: CASSLVGQTYEQYF. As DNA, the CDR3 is TGTGCCAGCAGCTTAGTGGGACAGACCTACGAGCAGTACTTC. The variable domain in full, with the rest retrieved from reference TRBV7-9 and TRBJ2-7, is DTGVSQNPRHKITKRGQNVTFRCDPISEHNRLYWYRQTLGQGPEFLTYFQNEAQLEKSRLLSDRFSAERPKGSFSTLEIQRTEQGDSAMYLCASSLVGQTYEQYFGPGTRLTVT.

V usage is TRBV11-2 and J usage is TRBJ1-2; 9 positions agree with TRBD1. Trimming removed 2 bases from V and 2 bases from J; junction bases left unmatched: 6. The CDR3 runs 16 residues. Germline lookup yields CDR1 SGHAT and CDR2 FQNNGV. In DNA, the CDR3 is TGTGCCAGCAGCTTAATCCGGGACAGGGCGAACTATGGCTACACCTTC. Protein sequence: CASSLIRDRANYGYTF.

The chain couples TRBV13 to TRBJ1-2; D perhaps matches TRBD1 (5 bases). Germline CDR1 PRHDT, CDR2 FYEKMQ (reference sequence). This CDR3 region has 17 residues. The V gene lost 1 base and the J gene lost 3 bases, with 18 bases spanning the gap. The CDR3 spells CASSLEGWGRRDYGYTF. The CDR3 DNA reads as TGTGCCAGCAGCTTAGAGGGATGGGGACGAAGGGACTATGGCTACACCTTC. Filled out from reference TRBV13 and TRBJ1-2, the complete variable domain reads AAGVIQSPRHLIKEKRETATLKCYPIPRHDTVYWYQQGPGQDPQFLISFYEKMQSDKGSIPDRFSAQQFSDYHSELNMSSLELGDSALYFCASSLEGWGRRDYGYTFGSGTRLTVV.

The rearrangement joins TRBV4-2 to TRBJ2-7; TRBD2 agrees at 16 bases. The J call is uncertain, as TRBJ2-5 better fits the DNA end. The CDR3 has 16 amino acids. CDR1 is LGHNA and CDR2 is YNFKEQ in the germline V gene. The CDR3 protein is CASSPGLAGGYETQYF. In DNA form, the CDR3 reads TGTGCCAGCAGCCCGGGACTAGCGGGGGGGTATGAGACCCAGTACTTC.

The CDR3: CASSVGRIGGGDTQYF. The DNA for the CDR3 is TGTGCCAGCAGCGTAGGGAGAATAGGGGGAGGAGATACGCAGTATTTT. The V gene is TRBV9, the J gene TRBJ2-3; the D gene could be TRBD1 or TRBD2 (6 bases each). V gave up 0 bases and J gave up 5 bases, with 16 bases separating them. The germline CDR1 and CDR2 sequences are SGDLS and YYNGEE. CDR3 length equals 16 residues.

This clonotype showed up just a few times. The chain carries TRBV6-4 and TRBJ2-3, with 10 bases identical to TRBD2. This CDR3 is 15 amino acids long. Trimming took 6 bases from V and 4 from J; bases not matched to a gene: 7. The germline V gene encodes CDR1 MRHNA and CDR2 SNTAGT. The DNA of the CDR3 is TGTGCCAGCAGCGAAAGCGGGGGGGCCGCAGATACGCAGTATTTT. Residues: CASSESGGAADTQYF.

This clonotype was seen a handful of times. CDR3 loop: CSAKTHSGTGFYNEQFF. CDR3 nucleotides: TGCAGTGCTAAAACACATTCCGGGACAGGGTTCTACAATGAGCAGTTCTTC. The rearrangement uses TRBV20-1 and TRBJ2-1; 9 bases are a match to TRBD1. CDR1 DFQATT and CDR2 SNEGSKA come from the germline V gene (reference sequence). This CDR3 contains 17 residues. V dropped 4 bases and J dropped 3; count of bases not matched to a gene: 13.

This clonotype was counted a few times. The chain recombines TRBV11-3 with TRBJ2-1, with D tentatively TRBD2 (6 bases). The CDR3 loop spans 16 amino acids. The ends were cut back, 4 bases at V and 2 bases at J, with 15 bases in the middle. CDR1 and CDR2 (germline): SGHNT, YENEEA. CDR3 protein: CASSYPRRVPYNEQFF. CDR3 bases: TGTGCCAGCAGCTACCCCCGGAGGGTCCCCTACAATGAGCAGTTCTTC. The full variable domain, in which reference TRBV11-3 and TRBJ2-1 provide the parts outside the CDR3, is EAGVVQSPRYKIIEKKQPVAFWCNPISGHNTLYWYLQNLGQGPELLIRYENEEAVDDSQLPKDRFSAERLKGVDSTLKIQPAELGDSAVYLCASSYPRRVPYNEQFFGPGTRLTVL.

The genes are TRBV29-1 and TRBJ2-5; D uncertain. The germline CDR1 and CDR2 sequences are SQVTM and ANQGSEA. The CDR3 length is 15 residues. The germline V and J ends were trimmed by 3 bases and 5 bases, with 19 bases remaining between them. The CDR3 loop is CSVEWQQTPKETQYF. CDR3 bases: TGCAGCGTTGAGTGGCAACAGACGCCCAAGGAGACCCAGTACTTC.

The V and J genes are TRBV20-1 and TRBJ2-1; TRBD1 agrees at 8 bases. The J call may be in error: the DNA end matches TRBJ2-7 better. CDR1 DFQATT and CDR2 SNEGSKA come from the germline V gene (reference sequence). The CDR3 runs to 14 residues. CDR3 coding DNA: TGCAGTGCTACGGGACAGGATATTTACAATGAGCAGTACTTC. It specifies CSATGQDIYNEQYF.

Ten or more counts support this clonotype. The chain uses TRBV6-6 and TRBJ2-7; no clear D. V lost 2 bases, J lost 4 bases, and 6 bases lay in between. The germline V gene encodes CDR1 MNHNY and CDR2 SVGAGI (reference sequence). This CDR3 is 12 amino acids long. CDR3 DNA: TGTGCCAGCAGTTACGGGCTGTACGAGCAGTACTTC. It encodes CASSYGLYEQYF.

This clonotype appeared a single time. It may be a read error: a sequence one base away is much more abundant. CDR3 in DNA: TGTGCCAGCAGCTTCGTCGTCACAGATACGCAGTATTTT. It encodes CASSFVVTDTQYF. The chain joins TRBV7-2 to TRBJ2-3; no firm D call. V was shortened by 3 bases and J by 2 bases, with 6 bases between the two germline ends. From germline, CDR1 is SGHTA and CDR2 FQGNSA. The CDR3 has 13 amino acids.

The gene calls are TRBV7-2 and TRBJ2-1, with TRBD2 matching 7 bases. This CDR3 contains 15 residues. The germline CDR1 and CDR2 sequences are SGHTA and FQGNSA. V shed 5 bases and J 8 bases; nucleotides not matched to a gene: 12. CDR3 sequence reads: CASSPPGRGGYEQFF. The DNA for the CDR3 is TGTGCCAGCAGCCCACCTGGGAGGGGTGGGTATGAGCAGTTCTTC.

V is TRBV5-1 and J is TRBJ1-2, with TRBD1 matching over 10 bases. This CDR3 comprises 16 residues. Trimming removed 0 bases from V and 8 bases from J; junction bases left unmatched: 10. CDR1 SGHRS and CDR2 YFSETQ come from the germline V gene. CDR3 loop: CASSLEGTGDISGYTF. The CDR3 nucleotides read TGCGCCAGCAGCTTGGAAGGGACAGGGGATATATCGGGCTACACCTTC. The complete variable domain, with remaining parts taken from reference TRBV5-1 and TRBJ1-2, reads KAGVTQTPRYLIKTRGQQVTLSCSPISGHRSVSWYQQTPGQGLQFLFEYFSETQRNKGNFPGRFSGRQFSNSRSEMNVSTLELGDSALYLCASSLEGTGDISGYTFGSGTRLTVV.

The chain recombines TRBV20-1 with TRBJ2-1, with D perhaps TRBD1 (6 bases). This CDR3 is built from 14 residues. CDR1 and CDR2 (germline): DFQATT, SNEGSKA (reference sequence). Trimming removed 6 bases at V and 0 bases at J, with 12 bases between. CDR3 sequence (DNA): TGCAGTGCCCGAGGACAGACCTCCTACAATGAGCAGTTCTTC. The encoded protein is CSARGQTSYNEQFF.

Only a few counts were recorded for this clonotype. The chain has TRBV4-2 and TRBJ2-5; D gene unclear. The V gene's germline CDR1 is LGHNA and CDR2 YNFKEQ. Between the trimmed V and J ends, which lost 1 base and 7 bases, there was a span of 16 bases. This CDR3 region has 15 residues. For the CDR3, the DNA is TGTGCCAGCAGCCAAGTCAGTGACCAAGAGAGGACCCAGTACTTC. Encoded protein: CASSQVSDQERTQYF.

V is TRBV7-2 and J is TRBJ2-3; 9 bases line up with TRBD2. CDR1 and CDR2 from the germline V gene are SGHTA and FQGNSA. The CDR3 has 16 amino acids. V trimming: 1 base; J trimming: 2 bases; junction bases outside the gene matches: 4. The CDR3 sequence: CASSLGGGGATDTQYF. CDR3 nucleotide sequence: TGTGCCAGCAGCTTAGGTGGCGGGGGGGCCACAGATACGCAGTATTTT. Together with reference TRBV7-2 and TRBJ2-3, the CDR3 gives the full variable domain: GAGVSQSPSNKVTEKGKDVELRCDPISGHTALYWYRQSLGQGLEFLIYFQGNSAPDKSGLPSDRFSAERTGGSVSTLTIQRTQQEDSAVYLCASSLGGGGATDTQYFGPGTRLTVL.

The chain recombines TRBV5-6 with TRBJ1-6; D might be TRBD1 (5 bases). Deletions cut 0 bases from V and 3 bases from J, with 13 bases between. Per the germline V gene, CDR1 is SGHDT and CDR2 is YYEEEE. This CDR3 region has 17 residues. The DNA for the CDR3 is TGTGCCAGCAGCTTGGCGTCCGGGACCCGCTATAATTCACCCCTCCACTTT. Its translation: CASSLASGTRYNSPLHF.

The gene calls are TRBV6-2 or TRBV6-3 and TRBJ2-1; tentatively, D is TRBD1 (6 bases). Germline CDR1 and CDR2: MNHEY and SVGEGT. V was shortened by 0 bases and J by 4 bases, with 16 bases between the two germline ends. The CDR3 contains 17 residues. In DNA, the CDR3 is TGTGCCAGCAGTTACTCCCCCCAGCAGGGGTATTACAATGAGCAGTTCTTC. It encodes CASSYSPQQGYYNEQFF.

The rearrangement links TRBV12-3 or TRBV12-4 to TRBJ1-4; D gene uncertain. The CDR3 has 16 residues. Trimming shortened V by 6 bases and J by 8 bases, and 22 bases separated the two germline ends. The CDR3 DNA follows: TGTGCCAGCAGCCCAGCCAATGGCGGGGTGAGAGAAAAACTGTTTTTT. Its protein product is CASSPANGGVREKLFF.

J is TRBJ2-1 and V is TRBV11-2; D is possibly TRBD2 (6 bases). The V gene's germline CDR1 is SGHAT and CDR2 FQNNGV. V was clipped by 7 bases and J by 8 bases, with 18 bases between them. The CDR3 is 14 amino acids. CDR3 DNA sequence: TGTGCCAGCACGGGACTGGTTCTTACGGATGAGCAGTTCTTC. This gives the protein CASTGLVLTDEQFF.

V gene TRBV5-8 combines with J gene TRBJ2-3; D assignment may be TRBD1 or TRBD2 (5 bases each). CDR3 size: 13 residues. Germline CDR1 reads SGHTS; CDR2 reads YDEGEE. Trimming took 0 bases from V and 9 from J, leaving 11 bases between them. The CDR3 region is CASSLVRDGTQYF. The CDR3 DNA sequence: TGTGCCAGCAGCTTGGTCAGGGACGGGACGCAGTATTTT.